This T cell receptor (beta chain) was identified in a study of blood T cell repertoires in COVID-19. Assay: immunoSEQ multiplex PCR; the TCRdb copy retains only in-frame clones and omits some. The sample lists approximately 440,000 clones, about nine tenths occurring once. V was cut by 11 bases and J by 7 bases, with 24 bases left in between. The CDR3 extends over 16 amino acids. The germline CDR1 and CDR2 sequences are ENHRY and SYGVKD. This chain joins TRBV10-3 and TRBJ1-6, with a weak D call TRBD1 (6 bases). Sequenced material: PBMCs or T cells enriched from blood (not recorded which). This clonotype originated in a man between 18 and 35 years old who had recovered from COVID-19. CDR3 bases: TGTGCCTCCTCGGACAGTGCGGGGGCCGAGAATTCACCCCTCCACTTT. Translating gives CASSDSAGAENSPLHF.